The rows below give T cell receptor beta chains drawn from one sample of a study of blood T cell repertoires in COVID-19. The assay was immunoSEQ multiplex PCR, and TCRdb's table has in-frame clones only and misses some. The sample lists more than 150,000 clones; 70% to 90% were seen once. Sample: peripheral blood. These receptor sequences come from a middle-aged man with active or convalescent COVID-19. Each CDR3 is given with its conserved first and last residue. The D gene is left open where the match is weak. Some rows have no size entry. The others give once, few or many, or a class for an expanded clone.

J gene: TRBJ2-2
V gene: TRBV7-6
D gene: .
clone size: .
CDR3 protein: CASSSTGELFF
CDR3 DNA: TGTGCCAGCAGTTCTACCGGGGAGCTGTTTTTT

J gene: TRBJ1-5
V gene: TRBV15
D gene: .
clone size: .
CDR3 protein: CATTIRDGGLNQPQHF
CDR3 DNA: TGTGCCACCACCATCCGGGACGGGGGTTTAAATCAGCCCCAGCATTTT

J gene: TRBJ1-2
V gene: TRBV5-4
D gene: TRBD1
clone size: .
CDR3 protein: CASSQPGQGKAYGYTF
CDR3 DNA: TGTGCCAGCAGCCAACCGGGACAGGGGAAAGCTTATGGCTACACCTTC

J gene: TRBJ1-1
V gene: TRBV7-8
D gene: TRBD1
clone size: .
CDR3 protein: CASSLAQGTGTEAFF
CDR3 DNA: TGTGCCAGCAGCTTGGCACAGGGGACGGGCACTGAAGCTTTCTTT

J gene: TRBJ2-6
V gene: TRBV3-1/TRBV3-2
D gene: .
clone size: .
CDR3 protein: CASSPTGSGANVLTF
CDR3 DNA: TGTGCCAGCAGCCCCACAGGATCTGGGGCCAACGTCCTGACTTTC

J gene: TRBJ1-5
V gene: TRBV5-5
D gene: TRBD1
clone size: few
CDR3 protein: CASSPTGGFNQPQHF
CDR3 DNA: TGTGCCAGCAGCCCTACAGGGGGCTTTAATCAGCCCCAGCATTTT

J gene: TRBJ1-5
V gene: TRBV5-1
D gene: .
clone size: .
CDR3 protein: CASSLDGRVDNQPQHF
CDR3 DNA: TGCGCCAGCAGCTTGGACGGCAGGGTGGACAATCAGCCCCAGCATTTT

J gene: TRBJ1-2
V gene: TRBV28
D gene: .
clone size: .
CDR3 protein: CASSGSGTSGYTF
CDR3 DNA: TGTGCCAGCAGCGGATCAGGTACCTCTGGCTACACCTTC

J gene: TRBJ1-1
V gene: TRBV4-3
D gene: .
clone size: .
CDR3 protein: CASSQDRGSDVTEAFF
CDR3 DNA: TGCGCCAGCAGCCAAGACAGGGGCTCGGACGTAACTGAAGCTTTCTTT

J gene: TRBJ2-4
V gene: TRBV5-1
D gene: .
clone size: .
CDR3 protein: CASSLGELLAKNIQYF
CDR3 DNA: TGCGCCAGCAGCTTGGGGGAGCTACTAGCCAAAAACATTCAGTACTTC

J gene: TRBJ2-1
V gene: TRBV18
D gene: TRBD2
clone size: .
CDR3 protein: CASSRERGIYNEQFF
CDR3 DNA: TGTGCCAGCTCACGTGAGCGGGGGATCTACAATGAGCAGTTCTTC

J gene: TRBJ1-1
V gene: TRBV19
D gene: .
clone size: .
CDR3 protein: CASSITAGENTEAFF
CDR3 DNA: TGTGCCAGTAGTATAACGGCAGGGGAGAACACTGAAGCTTTCTTT

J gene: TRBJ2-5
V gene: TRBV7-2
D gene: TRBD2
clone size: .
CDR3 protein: CASSSIRTSGGGETQYF
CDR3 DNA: TGTGCCAGCAGCTCCATTCGGACTAGCGGGGGTGGAGAGACCCAGTACTTC

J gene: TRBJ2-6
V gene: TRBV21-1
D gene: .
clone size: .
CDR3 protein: CASSKDGVRGLSGANVLTF
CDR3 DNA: TGTGCCAGCAGCAAAGATGGGGTTAGGGGACTCTCTGGGGCCAACGTCCTGACTTTC

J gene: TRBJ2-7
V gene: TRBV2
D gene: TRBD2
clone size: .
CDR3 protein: CAGSDPGGRDSYEQYF
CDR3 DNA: TGTGCCGGCAGTGATCCTGGCGGGAGGGACTCCTACGAGCAGTACTTC

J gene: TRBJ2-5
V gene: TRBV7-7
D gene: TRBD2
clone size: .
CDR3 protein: CASSLARASGKETQYF
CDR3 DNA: TGTGCTAGCAGCTTAGCGCGGGCTAGCGGGAAAGAGACCCAGTACTTC

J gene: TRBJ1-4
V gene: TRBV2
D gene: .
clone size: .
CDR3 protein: CASMSDSLEKLFF
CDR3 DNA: TGTGCCAGCATGAGTGACAGCCTGGAAAAACTGTTTTTT

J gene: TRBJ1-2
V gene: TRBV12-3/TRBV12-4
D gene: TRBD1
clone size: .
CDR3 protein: CASSLGQNYGYTF
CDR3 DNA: TGTGCCAGCAGTCTGGGACAGAACTATGGCTACACCTTC

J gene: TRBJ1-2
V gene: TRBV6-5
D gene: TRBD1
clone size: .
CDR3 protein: CASTPGQRYGYTF
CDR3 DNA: TGTGCCAGCACCCCGGGACAGCGCTATGGCTACACCTTC

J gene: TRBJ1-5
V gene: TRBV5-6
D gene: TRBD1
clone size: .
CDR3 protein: CASSPYGGQLSNQPQHF
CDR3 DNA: TGTGCCAGCAGCCCCTACGGGGGACAGCTTAGCAATCAGCCCCAGCATTTT

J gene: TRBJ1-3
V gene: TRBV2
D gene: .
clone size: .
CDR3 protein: CASSPTGTSSGNTIYF
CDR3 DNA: TGTGCCAGCAGTCCGACAGGAACTTCCTCTGGAAACACCATATATTTT

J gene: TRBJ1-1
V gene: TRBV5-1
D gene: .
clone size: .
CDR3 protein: CASSPPGREYTEAFF
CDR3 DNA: TGCGCCAGCAGCCCACCCGGGCGGGAGTACACTGAAGCTTTCTTT

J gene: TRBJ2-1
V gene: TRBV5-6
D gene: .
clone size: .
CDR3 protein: CASSRSGVNEQFF
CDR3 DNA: TGTGCCAGCAGTCGTTCGGGGGTCAATGAGCAGTTCTTC

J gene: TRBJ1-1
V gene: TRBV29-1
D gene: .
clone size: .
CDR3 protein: CSVDTGMNTEAFF
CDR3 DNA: TGCAGCGTTGACACAGGGATGAACACTGAAGCTTTCTTT

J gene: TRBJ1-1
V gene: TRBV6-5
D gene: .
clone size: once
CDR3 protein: CASSYGSPGSTEAFF
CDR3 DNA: TGTGCCAGCAGTTATGGCAGCCCAGGTTCGACTGAAGCTTTCTTT

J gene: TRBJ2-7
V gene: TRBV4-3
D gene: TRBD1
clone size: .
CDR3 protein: CASSPLQGTGEQYF
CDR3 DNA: TGCGCCAGCAGCCCACTGCAGGGGACAGGCGAGCAGTACTTC

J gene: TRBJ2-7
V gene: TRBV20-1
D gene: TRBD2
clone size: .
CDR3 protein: CSASKAGGGARVYEQYF
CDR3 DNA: TGCAGTGCTAGTAAAGCGGGAGGGGGGGCGAGGGTGTACGAGCAGTACTTC

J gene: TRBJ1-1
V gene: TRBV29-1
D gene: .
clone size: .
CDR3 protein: CSVDTGLGTEAFF
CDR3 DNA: TGCAGCGTAGATACAGGCCTCGGAACTGAAGCTTTCTTT

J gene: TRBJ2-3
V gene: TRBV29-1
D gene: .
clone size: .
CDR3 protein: CSVDLPRQSTDTQYF
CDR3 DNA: TGCAGCGTTGACCTGCCGAGGCAGAGCACAGATACGCAGTATTTT

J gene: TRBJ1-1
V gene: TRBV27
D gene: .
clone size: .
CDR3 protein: CASMRGQPNTEAFF
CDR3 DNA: TGTGCCAGCATGAGAGGACAGCCGAACACTGAAGCTTTCTTT

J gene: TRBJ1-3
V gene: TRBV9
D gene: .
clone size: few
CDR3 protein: CASSVSGDTIYF
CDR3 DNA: TGTGCCAGCAGCGTATCGGGGGACACCATATATTTT